These 17 T cell receptor beta chains share one sample of origin, sequenced in a study of cytomegalovirus exposure and HLA in healthy donors. The PCR ran on 60 Vbeta and 13 Jbeta primers. Assay: immunoSEQ multiplex PCR; the TCRdb copy retains only in-frame clones and omits some. Here the sample spans over 150,000 clones, about three quarters being singletons. The source material was PBMCs. The origin of the receptors is a woman in her forties or fifties in good health and CMV-seropositive.

The chain combines TRBV27 with TRBJ2-7; unclear D gene. Trimming took 0 bases from V and 3 from J, leaving 9 bases between them. There are 14 residues in the CDR3. Per the germline V gene, CDR1 is MNHEY and CDR2 is SMNVEV (reference sequence). The DNA for the CDR3 is TGTGCCAGCAGTTTATCAAGGCAGGTCTACGAGCAGTACTTC. This gives the protein CASSLSRQVYEQYF.

This clone was counted a single time. The chain employs TRBV30 and TRBJ2-7; D remains unclear. CDR3 length: 11 amino acids. The ends were cut back, 1 base at V and 5 bases at J, with 6 bases in the middle. The germline V gene has CDR1 GTSNPN and CDR2 SVGIG (reference sequence). The CDR3 DNA reads as TGTGCCTGGAGTGCAAGCAACGAGCAGTACTTC. Its protein is CAWSASNEQYF.

V usage is TRBV11-2 and J usage is TRBJ2-1, with 8 bases aligning to TRBD2. Looked up from germline, CDR1 is SGHAT and CDR2 is FQNNGV. The CDR3 extends over 15 amino acids. V lost 3 bases, J lost 2 bases, and 3 bases stayed unmatched. The CDR3 sequence: CASSFLAGTYNEQFF. In nucleotides, the CDR3 is TGTGCCAGCAGCTTCTTAGCGGGGACCTACAATGAGCAGTTCTTC.

The genes are TRBV7-2 and TRBJ1-1, with D unresolved. V lost 1 base to trimming and J lost 4 bases, with 4 bases between them. This CDR3 contains 12 residues. CDR1 is SGHTA, CDR2 FQGNSA, per germline. CDR3 bases: TGTGCCAGCAGCTTAGGTCGCACTGAAGCTTTCTTT. Amino acid sequence: CASSLGRTEAFF.

In the case of this clone: The junction differs from germline at one of its ends, possibly a read error. The rearrangement links TRBV7-2 to TRBJ2-4; TRBD2 aligns across 9 bases. The germline V gene encodes CDR1 SGHTA and CDR2 FQGNSA. The length of the CDR3 is 17 residues. Here the CDR3 reads CASSLGLAERGQNSQYF. Here the CDR3 DNA reads TGTGCCAGCAGCTTAGGACTAGCGGAGAGGGGGCAAAACAGTCAGTACTTC.

The chain recombines TRBV5-1 with TRBJ2-3; 7 bases are a match to TRBD2. The V gene's germline CDR1 is SGHRS and CDR2 YFSETQ. This CDR3 region has 16 residues. The V gene end was trimmed by 4 bases and the J gene end by 2 bases; junction bases not matched to a gene: 10. The CDR3 DNA is TGCGCCAGCAGCGAGGGGCTCCGGGACTACACAGATACGCAGTATTTT. It specifies CASSEGLRDYTDTQYF.

The genes are TRBV2 and TRBJ1-2; 7 bases match TRBD1. In germline, CDR1 is SNHLY, CDR2 FYNNEI. V lost 6 bases and J lost 2; bases outside the gene matches: 3. The CDR3 has 13 residues. CDR3 region: CASRVGQNYGYTF. CDR3 sequence (DNA): TGTGCCAGCAGGGTGGGACAGAACTATGGCTACACCTTC.

This chain joins TRBV7-8 and TRBJ2-1; 10 bases are shared with TRBD2. The CDR3 loop spans 15 amino acids. The V gene end was trimmed by 5 bases and the J gene end by 9 bases; junction bases not matched to a gene: 10. Germline V lookup: CDR1 SGHVS, CDR2 FQNEAQ. This chain's CDR3 is CASSPSAAGGREQFF. The CDR3 DNA is TGTGCCAGCAGCCCTAGTGCAGCGGGGGGGCGTGAGCAGTTCTTC.

The chain recombines TRBV6-1 with TRBJ1-2; 7 bases align to TRBD1. CDR1 and CDR2 (germline): MNHNS, SASEGT. The junction had 5 bases not matched to a gene; V was cut back by 6 bases and J by 4 bases. There are 13 residues in the CDR3. The CDR3 DNA sequence: TGTGCCAGCAGAACAGGGGACGGCTATGGCTACACCTTC. It encodes CASRTGDGYGYTF.

The J gene is TRBJ1-2, the V gene TRBV25-1; 7 bases fit TRBD1. The CDR3 loop spans 16 amino acids. The V and J ends lost 1 base and 0 bases, in that order; junction bases with no gene match: 5. Germline V gene data show CDR1 as MGHDK and CDR2 as SYGVNS. The CDR3 DNA reads TGTGCCAGCAGTGAATCGGGTACAGGGGCTAACTATGGCTACACCTTC. This sequence encodes CASSESGTGANYGYTF.

About this clone itself: The junction differs from germline at one of its ends, possibly a read error. The chain links TRBV4-1 to TRBJ2-6; the match to TRBD1 covers 7 bases. The germline V gene encodes CDR1 MGHRA and CDR2 YSYEKL. This CDR3 contains 19 residues. In DNA, the CDR3 is TGCGCCAGCAGCCAAGACTTCGGACAGGCGAGCTCTGGGGCCAACGGCCTGACTTTC. It is translated as CASSQDFGQASSGANGLTF.

This clone was recorded once. Its ends do not fully match the called genes, so a read error is possible. This sample includes further DNA sequences coding for the same CDR3. The J gene is TRBJ1-5, the V gene TRBV12-5; 10 bases line up with TRBD1. Germline CDR1 reads LGHNT; CDR2 reads FRNRAP. The CDR3 loop spans 17 amino acids. CDR3 loop: CASGLGQGAGEGQPQHF. DNA for the CDR3: TGTGCTAGTGGTTTGGGACAGGGGGCGGGAGAAGGGCAGCCTCAGCATTTT.

The sample holds one count of this clone. V is TRBV28 and J is TRBJ2-7, with unresolved D. V lost 7 bases, J lost 9 bases, and 22 bases lay in between. CDR1 and CDR2 (germline): MDHEN, SYDVKM. This CDR3 contains 14 residues. This chain's CDR3 is CASTQKRPTTGQYF. CDR3 DNA: TGTGCCAGCACCCAGAAAAGGCCAACCACGGGGCAGTACTTC.

The rearrangement uses TRBV19 and TRBJ2-1, with TRBD1 matching 7 bases. The CDR3 contains 13 residues. With 10 bases clipped from V and 3 bases from J, the junction kept 6 bases outside the gene matches. Germline CDR1 LNHDA, CDR2 SQIVND (reference sequence). The CDR3 is CAIDRVFYNEQFF. The DNA for the CDR3 is TGTGCCATCGACAGGGTATTCTACAATGAGCAGTTCTTC.

Comments on this clone: Its ends do not fully match the called genes, so a read error is possible. The genes are TRBV7-3 and TRBJ2-5, with 7 bases lining up with TRBD1. Germline V CDR1 and CDR2: SGHTA, FQGTGA. The CDR3 has 13 amino acids. CDR3 sequence reads: CASSPGQAEAQYF. CDR3 DNA sequence: TGTGCCAGCAGCCCCGGACAGGCAGAGGCCCAGTACTTC.

This chain uses TRBV11-3 with TRBJ2-7, with 7 bases matching TRBD2. Germline lookup yields CDR1 SGHNT and CDR2 YENEEA. J gave up 0 bases and V 1 base, and 6 bases lay outside the gene matches. The CDR3 runs to 16 residues. The CDR3 DNA reads as TGTGCCAGCAGCTTAGCAGGGAGGGGAAGCTCCTACGAGCAGTACTTC. The encoded protein is CASSLAGRGSSYEQYF.

The J gene is TRBJ2-7, the V gene TRBV27, with TRBD1 matching 8 bases. This CDR3 contains 15 residues. With V trimmed by 5 bases and J by 0 bases, 6 bases remained unmatched. Germline loops: CDR1 MNHEY, CDR2 SMNVEV (reference sequence). The CDR3 DNA reads TGTGCCAGCAGTCGGACAGGGTCCGCCTCCTACGAGCAGTACTTC. This translates into CASSRTGSASYEQYF.